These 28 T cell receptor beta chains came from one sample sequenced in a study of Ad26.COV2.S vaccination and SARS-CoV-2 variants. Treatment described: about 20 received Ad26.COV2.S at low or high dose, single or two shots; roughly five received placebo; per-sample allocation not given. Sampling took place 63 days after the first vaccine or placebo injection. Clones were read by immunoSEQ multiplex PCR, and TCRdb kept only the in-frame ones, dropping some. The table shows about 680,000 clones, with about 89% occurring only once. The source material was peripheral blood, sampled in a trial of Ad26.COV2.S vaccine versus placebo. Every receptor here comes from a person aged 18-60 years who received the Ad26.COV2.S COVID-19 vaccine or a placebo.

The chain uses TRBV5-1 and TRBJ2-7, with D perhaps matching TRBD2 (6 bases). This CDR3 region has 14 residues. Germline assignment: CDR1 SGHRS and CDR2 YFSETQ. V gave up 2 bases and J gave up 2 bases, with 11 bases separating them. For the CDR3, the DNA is TGCGCCAGCAGCTTTGGGGGGTTCACCTACGAGCAGTACTTC. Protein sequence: CASSFGGFTYEQYF.

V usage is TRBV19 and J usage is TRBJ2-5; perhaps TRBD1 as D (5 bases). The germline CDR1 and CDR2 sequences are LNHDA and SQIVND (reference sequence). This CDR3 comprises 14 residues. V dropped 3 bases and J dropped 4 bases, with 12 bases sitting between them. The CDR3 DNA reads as TGTGCCAGTAGTATCGCAGGGATCCCAGAGACCCAGTACTTC. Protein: CASSIAGIPETQYF.

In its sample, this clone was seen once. In nucleotides, the CDR3 is TGTGCCAGCAGCCACGGACGGCCTAATGAAAAACTGTTTTTT. The encoded protein is CASSHGRPNEKLFF. The genes are TRBV12-1 and TRBJ1-4. TRBV12-1 corresponds to a pseudogene. The CDR3 covers 14 residues.

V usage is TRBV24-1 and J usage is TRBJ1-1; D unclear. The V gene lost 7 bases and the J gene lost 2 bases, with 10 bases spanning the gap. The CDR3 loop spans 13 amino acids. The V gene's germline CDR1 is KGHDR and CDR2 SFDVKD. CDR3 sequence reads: CATSLGSNTEAFF. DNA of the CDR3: TGTGCCACCAGCCTGGGGAGCAACACTGAAGCTTTCTTT.

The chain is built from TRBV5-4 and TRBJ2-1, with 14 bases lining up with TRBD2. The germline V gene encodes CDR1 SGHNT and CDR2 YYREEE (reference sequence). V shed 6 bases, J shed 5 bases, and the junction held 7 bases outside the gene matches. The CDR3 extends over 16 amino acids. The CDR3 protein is CASIRTSGGLDNEQFF. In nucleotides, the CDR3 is TGTGCCAGCATTCGGACTAGCGGGGGGCTCGACAATGAGCAGTTCTTC.

The CDR3 protein is CASSFRTSGSYNEQFF. CDR3 nucleotides: TGTGCCAGCAGTTTTAGGACTAGCGGGTCCTACAATGAGCAGTTCTTC. The V gene is TRBV28, the J gene TRBJ2-1, with 11 positions matching TRBD2. Germline V lookup: CDR1 MDHEN, CDR2 SYDVKM. This CDR3 spans 16 amino acids. V trimming: 3 bases; J trimming: 1 base; junction bases outside the gene matches: 2.

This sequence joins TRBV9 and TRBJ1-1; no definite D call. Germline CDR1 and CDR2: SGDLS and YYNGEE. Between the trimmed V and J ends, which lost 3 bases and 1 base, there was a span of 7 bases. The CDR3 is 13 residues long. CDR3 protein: CASSAKGNTEAFF. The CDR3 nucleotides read TGTGCCAGCAGCGCCAAGGGGAACACTGAAGCTTTCTTT.

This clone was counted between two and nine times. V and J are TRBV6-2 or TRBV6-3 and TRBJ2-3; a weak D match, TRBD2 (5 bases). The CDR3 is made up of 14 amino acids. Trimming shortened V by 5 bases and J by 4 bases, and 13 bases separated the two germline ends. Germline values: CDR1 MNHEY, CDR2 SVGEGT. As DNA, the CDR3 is TGTGCCAGCAGTCTTGGACTGATTTCAGATACGCAGTATTTT. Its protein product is CASSLGLISDTQYF.

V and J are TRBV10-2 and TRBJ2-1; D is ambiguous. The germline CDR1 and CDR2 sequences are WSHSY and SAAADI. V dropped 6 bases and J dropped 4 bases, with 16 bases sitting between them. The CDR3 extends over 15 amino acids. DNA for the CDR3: TGCGCCAGCAGAATGGGCGGCCTGAGGTACAATGAGCAGTTCTTC. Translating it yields CASRMGGLRYNEQFF.

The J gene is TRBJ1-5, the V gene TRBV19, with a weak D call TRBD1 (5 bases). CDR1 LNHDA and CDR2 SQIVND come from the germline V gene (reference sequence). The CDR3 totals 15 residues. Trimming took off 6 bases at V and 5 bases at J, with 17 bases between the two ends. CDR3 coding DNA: TGTGCCAGTAGCAGGGAGGCCCGGGCTGATCAGCCCCAGCATTTT. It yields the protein CASSREARADQPQHF.

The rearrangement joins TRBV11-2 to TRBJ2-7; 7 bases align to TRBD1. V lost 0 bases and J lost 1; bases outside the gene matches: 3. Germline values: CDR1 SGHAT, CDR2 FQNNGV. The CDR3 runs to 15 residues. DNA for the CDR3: TGTGCCAGCAGCTTAGAACAGGGGATATCCTACGAGCAGTACTTC. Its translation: CASSLEQGISYEQYF.

The DNA for the CDR3 is TGTGCCAGCAGCAAAGGAACTAGCGTAGAAACGGGGCAGTATTTT. Amino acids: CASSKGTSVETGQYF. The chain employs TRBV6-2 or TRBV6-3 and TRBJ2-3; the match to TRBD2 covers 7 bases. Germline CDR1 reads MNHEY; CDR2 reads SVGEGT. Losses at the gene ends were 6 bases for V and 11 bases for J; bases not matched to a gene: 17. The CDR3 covers 15 residues.

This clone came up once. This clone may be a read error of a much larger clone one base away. The CDR3 DNA is TGTGCCAGCAGTTTGGATCAGCCCCAGCATTTT. Residues: CASSLDQPQHF. The V call is TRBV6-4, the J call TRBJ1-5, with D unresolved. The V end was cut by 5 bases, the J end by 5 bases, with 4 bases between. Germline values: CDR1 MRHNA, CDR2 SNTAGT. This CDR3 is built from 11 residues.

CDR3 sequence: CASSPRTSGDYEQFF. The CDR3 DNA reads as TGCGCCAGCAGCCCCCGGACTAGCGGGGACTATGAGCAGTTCTTC. The chain carries TRBV4-1 and TRBJ2-1; TRBD2 aligns across 12 bases. V trimming: 4 bases; J trimming: 8 bases; junction bases outside the gene matches: 6. The CDR3 extends over 15 amino acids. Germline CDR1 is MGHRA and CDR2 is YSYEKL.

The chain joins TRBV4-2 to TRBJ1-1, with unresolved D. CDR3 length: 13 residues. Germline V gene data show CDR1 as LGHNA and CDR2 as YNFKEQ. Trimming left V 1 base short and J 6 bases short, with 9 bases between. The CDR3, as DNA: TGTGCCAGCAGCCAAGTTTCCCAGGCTGAAGCTTTCTTT. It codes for CASSQVSQAEAFF.

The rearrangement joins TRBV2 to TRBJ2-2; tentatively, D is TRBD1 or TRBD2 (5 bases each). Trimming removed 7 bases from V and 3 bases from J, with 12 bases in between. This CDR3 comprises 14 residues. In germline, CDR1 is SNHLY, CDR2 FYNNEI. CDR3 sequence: CASTEVGDTGELFF. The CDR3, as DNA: TGTGCCAGCACAGAGGTGGGGGACACCGGGGAGCTGTTTTTT.

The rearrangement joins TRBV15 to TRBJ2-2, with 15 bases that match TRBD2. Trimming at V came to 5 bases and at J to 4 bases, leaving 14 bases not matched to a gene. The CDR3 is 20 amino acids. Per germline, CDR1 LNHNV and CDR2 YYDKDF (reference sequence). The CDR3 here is CATSGTGTSGRRGGTGELFF. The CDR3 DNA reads TGTGCCACCAGCGGCACCGGGACTAGCGGGAGGAGGGGGGGCACCGGGGAGCTGTTTTTT.

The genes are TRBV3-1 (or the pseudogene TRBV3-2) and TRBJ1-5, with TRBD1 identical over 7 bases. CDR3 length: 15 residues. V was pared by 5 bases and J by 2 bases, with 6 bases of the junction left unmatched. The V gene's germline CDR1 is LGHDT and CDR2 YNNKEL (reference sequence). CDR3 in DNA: TGTGCCAGCAGCGTTTCCGGGACAGGCAATCAGCCCCAGCATTTT. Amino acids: CASSVSGTGNQPQHF.

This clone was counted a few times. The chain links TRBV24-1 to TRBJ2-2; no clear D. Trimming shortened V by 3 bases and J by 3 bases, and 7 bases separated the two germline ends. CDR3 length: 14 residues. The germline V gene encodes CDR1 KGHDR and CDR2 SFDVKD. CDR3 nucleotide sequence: TGTGCCACCAGTGATACGTATGACACCGGGGAGCTGTTTTTT. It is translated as CATSDTYDTGELFF.

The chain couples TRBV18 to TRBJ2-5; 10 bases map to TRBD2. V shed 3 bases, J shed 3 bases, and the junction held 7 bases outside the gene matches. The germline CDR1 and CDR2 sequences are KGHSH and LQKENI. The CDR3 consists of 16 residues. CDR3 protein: CASSPLELAGEETQYF. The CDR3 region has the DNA TGTGCCAGCTCACCCCTGGAGCTAGCGGGGGAAGAGACCCAGTACTTC.

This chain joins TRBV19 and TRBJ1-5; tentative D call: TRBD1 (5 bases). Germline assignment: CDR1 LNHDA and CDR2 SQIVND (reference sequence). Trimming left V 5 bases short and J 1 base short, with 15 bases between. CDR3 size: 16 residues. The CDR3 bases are TGTGCCAGTAGTCGTTTGAGGGAGGGGAGCAATCAGCCCCAGCATTTT. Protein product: CASSRLREGSNQPQHF.

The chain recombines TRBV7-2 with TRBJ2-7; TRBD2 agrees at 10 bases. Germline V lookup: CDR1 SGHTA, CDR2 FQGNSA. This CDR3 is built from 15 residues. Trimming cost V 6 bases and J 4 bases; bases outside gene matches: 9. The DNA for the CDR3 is TGTGCCAGCAGGTACACCTGGACTAGCGGATACGAGCAGTACTTC. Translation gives CASRYTWTSGYEQYF.

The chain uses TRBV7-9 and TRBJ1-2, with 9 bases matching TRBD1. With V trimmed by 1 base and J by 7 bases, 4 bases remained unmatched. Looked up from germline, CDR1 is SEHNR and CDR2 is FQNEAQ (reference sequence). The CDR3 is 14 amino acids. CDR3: CASSLDRGLSGYTF. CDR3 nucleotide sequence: TGTGCCAGCAGCTTAGACAGGGGGCTTTCTGGCTACACCTTC. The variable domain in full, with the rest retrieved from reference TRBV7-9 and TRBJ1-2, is DTGVSQNPRHKITKRGQNVTFRCDPISEHNRLYWYRQTLGQGPEFLTYFQNEAQLEKSRLLSDRFSAERPKGSFSTLEIQRTEQGDSAMYLCASSLDRGLSGYTFGSGTRLTVV.

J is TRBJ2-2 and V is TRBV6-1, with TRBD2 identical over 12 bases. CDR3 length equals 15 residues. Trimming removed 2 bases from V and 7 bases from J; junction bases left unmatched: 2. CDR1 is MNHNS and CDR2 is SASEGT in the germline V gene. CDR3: CASSELLAGGGELFF. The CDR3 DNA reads TGTGCCAGCAGTGAATTACTAGCGGGAGGCGGGGAGCTGTTTTTT.

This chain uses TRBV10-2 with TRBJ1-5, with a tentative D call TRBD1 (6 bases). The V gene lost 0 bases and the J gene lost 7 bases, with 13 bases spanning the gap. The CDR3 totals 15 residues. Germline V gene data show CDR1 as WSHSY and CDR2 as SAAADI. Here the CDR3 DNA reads TGCGCCAGCAGTGAGTCGGGGGGGGCCGGCCAGCCCCAGCATTTT. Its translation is CASSESGGAGQPQHF.

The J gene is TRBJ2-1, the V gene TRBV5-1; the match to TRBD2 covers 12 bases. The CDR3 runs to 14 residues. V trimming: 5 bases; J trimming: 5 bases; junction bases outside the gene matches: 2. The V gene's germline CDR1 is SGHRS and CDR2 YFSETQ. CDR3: CASRRTSGNNEQFF. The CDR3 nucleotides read TGCGCCAGCAGGAGGACTAGCGGGAACAATGAGCAGTTCTTC.

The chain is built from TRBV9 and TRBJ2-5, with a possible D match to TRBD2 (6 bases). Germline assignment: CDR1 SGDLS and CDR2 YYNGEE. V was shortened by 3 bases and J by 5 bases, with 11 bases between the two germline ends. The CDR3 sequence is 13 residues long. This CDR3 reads CASSGGGTETQYF. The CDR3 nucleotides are TGTGCCAGCAGCGGGGGAGGCACGGAGACCCAGTACTTC.

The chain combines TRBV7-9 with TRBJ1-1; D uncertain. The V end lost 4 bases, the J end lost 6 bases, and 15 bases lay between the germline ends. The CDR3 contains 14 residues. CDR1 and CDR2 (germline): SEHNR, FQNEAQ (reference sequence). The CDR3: CASSSRDSFAEAFF. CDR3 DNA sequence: TGTGCCAGCAGCTCCCGGGATTCGTTTGCTGAAGCTTTCTTT. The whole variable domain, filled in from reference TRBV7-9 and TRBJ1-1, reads DTGVSQNPRHKITKRGQNVTFRCDPISEHNRLYWYRQTLGQGPEFLTYFQNEAQLEKSRLLSDRFSAERPKGSFSTLEIQRTEQGDSAMYLCASSSRDSFAEAFFGQGTRLTVV.